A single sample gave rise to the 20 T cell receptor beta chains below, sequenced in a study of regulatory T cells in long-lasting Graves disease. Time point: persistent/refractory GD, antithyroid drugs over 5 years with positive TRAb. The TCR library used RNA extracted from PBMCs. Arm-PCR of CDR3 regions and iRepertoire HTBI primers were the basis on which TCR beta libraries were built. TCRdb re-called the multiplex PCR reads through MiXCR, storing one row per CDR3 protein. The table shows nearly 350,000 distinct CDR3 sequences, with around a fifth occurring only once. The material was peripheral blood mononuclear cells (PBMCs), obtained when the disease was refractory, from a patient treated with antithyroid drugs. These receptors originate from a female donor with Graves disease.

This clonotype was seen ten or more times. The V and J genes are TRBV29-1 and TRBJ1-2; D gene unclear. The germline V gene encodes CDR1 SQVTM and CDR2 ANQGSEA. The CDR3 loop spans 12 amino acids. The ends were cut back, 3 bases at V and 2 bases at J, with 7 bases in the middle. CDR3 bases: TGCAGCGTTGAGGCAGTGAACTATGGCTACACCTTC. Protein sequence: CSVEAVNYGYTF.

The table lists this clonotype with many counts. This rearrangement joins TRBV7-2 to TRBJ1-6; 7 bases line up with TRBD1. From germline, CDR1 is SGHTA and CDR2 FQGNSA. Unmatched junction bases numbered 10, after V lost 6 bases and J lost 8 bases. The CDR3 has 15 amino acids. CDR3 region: CASRIQGKLDSPLHF. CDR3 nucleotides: TGTGCCAGCAGAATACAGGGGAAACTTGATTCACCCCTCCACTTT.

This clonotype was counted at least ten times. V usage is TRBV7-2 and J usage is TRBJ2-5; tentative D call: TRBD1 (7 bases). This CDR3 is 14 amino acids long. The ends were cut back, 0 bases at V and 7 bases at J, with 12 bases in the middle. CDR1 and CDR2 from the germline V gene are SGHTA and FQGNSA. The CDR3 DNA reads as TGTGCCAGCAGCTTAGCAGGGCAGGGGGGGACCCAGTACTTC. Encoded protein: CASSLAGQGGTQYF.

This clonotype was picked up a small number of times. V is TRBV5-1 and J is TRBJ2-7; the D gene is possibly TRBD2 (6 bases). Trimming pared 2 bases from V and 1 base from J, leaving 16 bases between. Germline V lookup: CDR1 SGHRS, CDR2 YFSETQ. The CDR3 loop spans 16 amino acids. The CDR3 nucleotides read TGCGCCAGCAGCTTCGGCGGGGTACCGGGGTCCTACGAGCAGTACTTC. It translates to CASSFGGVPGSYEQYF.

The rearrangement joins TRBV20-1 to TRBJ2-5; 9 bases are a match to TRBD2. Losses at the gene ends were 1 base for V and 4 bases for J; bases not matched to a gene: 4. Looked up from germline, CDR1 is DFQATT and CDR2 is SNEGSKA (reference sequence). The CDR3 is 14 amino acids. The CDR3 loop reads CSARVLAGLETQYF. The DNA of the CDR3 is TGCAGTGCTAGAGTTCTAGCGGGATTAGAGACCCAGTACTTC.

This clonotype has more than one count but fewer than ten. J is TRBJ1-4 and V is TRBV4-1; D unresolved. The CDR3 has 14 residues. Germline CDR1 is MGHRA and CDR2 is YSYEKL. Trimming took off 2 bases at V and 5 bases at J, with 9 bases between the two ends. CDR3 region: CASSQQRINEKLFF. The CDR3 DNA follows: TGCGCCAGCAGCCAACAAAGGATCAATGAAAAACTGTTTTTT.

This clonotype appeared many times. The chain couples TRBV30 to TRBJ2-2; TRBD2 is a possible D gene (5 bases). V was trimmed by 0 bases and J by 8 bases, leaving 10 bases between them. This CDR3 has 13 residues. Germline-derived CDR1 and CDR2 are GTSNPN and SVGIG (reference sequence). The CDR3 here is CAWSVQRFGELFF. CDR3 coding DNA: TGTGCCTGGAGTGTACAGCGGTTTGGGGAGCTGTTTTTT. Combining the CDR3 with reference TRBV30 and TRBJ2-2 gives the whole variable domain SQTIHQWPATLVQPVGSPLSLECTVEGTSNPNLYWYRQAAGRGLQLLFYSVGIGQISSEVPQNLSASRPQDRQFILSSKKLLLSDSGFYLCAWSVQRFGELFFGEGSRLTVL.

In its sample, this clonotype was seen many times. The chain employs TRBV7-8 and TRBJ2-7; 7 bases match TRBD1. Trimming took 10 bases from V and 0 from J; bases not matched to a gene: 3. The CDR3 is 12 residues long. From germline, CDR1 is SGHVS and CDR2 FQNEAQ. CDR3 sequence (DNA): TGTGCCACTGCAGGGGGCTCCTACGAGCAGTACTTC. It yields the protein CATAGGSYEQYF.

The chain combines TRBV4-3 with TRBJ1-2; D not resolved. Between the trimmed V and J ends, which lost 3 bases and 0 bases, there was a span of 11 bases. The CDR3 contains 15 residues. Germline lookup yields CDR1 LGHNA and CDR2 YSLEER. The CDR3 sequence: CASSQRTPTNYGYTF. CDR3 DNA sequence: TGCGCCAGCAGCCAGAGAACACCGACTAACTATGGCTACACCTTC.

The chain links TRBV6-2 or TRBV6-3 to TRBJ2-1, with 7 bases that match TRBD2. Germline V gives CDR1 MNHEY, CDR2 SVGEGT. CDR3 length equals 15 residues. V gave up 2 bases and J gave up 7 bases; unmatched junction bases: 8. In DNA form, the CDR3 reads TGTGCCAGCAGTTACGAGTCTAGCGGCCTAAATGAGCAGTTCTTC. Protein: CASSYESSGLNEQFF.

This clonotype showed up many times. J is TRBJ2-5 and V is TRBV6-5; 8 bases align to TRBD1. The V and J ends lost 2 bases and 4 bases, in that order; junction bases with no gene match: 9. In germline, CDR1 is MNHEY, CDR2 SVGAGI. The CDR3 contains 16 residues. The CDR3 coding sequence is TGTGCCAGCAGTTACACTATATGGACAGGGCGAGAGACCCAGTACTTC. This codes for CASSYTIWTGRETQYF.

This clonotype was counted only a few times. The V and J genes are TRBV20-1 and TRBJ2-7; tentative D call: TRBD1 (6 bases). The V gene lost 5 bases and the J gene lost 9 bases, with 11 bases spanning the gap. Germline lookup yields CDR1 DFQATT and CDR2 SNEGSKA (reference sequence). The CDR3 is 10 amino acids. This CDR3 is CSAARGTQYF. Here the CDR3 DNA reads TGCAGTGCTGCCAGGGGAACGCAGTACTTC.

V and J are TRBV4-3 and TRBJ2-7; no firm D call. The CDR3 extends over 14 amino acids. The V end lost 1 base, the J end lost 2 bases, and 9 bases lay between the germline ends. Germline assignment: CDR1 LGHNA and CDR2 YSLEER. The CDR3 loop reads CASSQVFGPYEQYF. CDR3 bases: TGCGCCAGCAGCCAAGTTTTCGGACCCTACGAGCAGTACTTC.

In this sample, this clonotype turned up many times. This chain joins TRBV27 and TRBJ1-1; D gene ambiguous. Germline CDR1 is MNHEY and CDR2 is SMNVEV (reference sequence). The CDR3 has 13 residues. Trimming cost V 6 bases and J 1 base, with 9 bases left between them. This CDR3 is CASRIQPNTEAFF. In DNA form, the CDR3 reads TGTGCCAGCAGGATCCAACCGAACACTGAAGCTTTCTTT.

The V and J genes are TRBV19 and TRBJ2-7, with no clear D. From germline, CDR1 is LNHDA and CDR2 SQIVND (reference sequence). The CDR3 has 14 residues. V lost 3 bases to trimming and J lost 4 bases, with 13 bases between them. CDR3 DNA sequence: TGTGCCAGTAGTATGTCCAGGCACAGTTACGAGCAGTACTTC. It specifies CASSMSRHSYEQYF.

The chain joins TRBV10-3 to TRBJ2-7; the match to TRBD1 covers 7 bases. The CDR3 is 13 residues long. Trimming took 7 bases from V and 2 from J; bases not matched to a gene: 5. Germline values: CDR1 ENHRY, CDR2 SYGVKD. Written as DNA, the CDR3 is TGTGCCATCAAACCGGGACAGCCCTACGAGCAGTACTTC. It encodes CAIKPGQPYEQYF.

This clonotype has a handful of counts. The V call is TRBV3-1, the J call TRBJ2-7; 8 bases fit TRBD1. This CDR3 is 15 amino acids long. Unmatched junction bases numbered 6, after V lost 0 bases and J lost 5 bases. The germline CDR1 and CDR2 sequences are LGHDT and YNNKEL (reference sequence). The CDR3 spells CASSQDSGTGNEQYF. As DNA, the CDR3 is TGTGCCAGCAGCCAAGATTCCGGGACAGGCAACGAGCAGTACTTC.

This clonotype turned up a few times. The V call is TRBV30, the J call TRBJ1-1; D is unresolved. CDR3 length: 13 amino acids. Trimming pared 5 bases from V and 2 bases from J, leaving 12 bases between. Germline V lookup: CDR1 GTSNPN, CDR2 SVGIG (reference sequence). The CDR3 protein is CAWGAGSNTEAFF. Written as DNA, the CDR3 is TGTGCCTGGGGCGCGGGATCCAACACTGAAGCTTTCTTT.

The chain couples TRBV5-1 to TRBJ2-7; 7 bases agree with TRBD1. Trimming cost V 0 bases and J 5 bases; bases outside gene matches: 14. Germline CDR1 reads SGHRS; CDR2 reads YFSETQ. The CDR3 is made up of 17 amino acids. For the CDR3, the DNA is TGCGCCAGCAGCTTGGGGCTTGACAGGGCCACCAAGGACGAGCAGTACTTC. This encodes CASSLGLDRATKDEQYF.

CDR3 nucleotide sequence: TGCAGTGCTAGAGTAGCGGCAGCCAGCTCCTACAATGAGCAGTTCTTC. It is translated as CSARVAAASSYNEQFF. V gene TRBV20-1 combines with J gene TRBJ2-1; a possible D gene is TRBD2 (6 bases). Germline V gene data show CDR1 as DFQATT and CDR2 as SNEGSKA (reference sequence). V was pared by 1 base and J by 0 bases, with 13 bases between. The CDR3 runs 16 residues.